The 32 T cell receptor beta chains presented below share a single source sample, sequenced in a study of CD8+CD57+ T cells in acquired aplastic anemia. Investigators profiled TCR beta VDJ and CDR3 from genomic DNA template. MiXCR, run by TCRdb on the reads, gives a single entry per CDR3 protein. The repertoire holds 100,000 to 150,000 distinct CDR3 sequences, 30% to 45% seen once, with roughly 2.7% in the top ten. CD8+CD57+ cell expansion, shown by flow cytometry, had occurred in the patients selected for sequencing. Input material: sorted CD4+, CD8+, or CD8+CD57+ T cells (not recorded which) from PBMCs. These receptors were obtained from a human donor with aplastic anemia.

The sample holds many counts of this clonotype. CDR3 region: CASSFDGEGSYNEQFF. CDR3 sequence (DNA): TGTGCCAGCAGCTTTGACGGGGAGGGGTCCTACAATGAGCAGTTCTTC. V gene TRBV5-5 combines with J gene TRBJ2-1; 7 bases are a match to TRBD2. The CDR3 consists of 16 residues. Looked up from germline, CDR1 is SGHKS and CDR2 is YYEKEE (reference sequence). Trimming at V came to 2 bases and at J to 1 base, leaving 6 bases not matched to a gene.

The V and J genes are TRBV25-1 and TRBJ2-3; D gene unclear. The length of the CDR3 is 15 residues. V lost 4 bases and J 3 bases, leaving 14 bases between the germline ends. The germline V gene encodes CDR1 MGHDK and CDR2 SYGVNS. CDR3 bases: TGTGCCAGCAGTGCCATTTCACGGCTTACAGATACGCAGTATTTT. Protein sequence: CASSAISRLTDTQYF.

Only a few counts were recorded for this clonotype. The chain has TRBV6-6 and TRBJ1-1, with 9 bases matching TRBD1. J lost 8 bases, V lost 0 bases, and 7 bases had no gene match. Germline V gene data show CDR1 as MNHNY and CDR2 as SVGAGI (reference sequence). The CDR3 totals 15 residues. In DNA, the CDR3 is TGTGCCAGCAGTTACTCTATCCGTGACAGGGGGGAAGCTTTCTTT. Translating it yields CASSYSIRDRGEAFF.

This clonotype came up many times. This chain joins TRBV7-9 and TRBJ1-4; 8 bases match TRBD1. The CDR3 contains 15 residues. The V gene's germline CDR1 is SEHNR and CDR2 FQNEAQ (reference sequence). V was pared by 5 bases and J by 8 bases, with 10 bases of the junction left unmatched. The CDR3 loop is CASSLQGDSREKLFF. CDR3 sequence (DNA): TGTGCCAGCAGCCTACAGGGGGACTCAAGGGAAAAACTGTTTTTT. Drawing the rest from reference TRBV7-9 and TRBJ1-4, the complete variable domain is DTGVSQNPRHKITKRGQNVTFRCDPISEHNRLYWYRQTLGQGPEFLTYFQNEAQLEKSRLLSDRFSAERPKGSFSTLEIQRTEQGDSAMYLCASSLQGDSREKLFFGSGTQLSVL.

This clonotype was observed a few times. Possible read error: a much larger clone is one base away. The chain uses TRBV2 and TRBJ2-7; D ambiguous. V was clipped by 5 bases and J by 5 bases, with 13 bases between them. The CDR3 sequence is 13 residues long. CDR1 SNHLY and CDR2 FYNNEI come from the germline V gene. CDR3 bases: TGTGCCAGCAGTTTCCCCCCGATACACGAGCAGTACGTC. This gives the protein CASSFPPIHEQYV.

This clonotype turned up a few times. A single base separates this from a much larger clone, so it may be a read error. The chain couples TRBV20-1 to TRBJ2-7; D remains ambiguous. The CDR3 is made up of 14 amino acids. Germline V gene data show CDR1 as DFQATT and CDR2 as SNEGSKA (reference sequence). The V and J ends lost 3 bases and 2 bases respectively, with 14 bases between them. CDR3 amino acids: CSASMSRKPYEQYF. The CDR3 nucleotides read TGCAGTGCTAGTATGTCTAGAAAACCCTACGAGCAGTACTTC.

This clonotype was seen at least ten times. The chain employs TRBV20-1 and TRBJ1-1; the D is unclear. Deletions cut 4 bases from V and 10 bases from J, with 13 bases between. Germline assignment: CDR1 DFQATT and CDR2 SNEGSKA (reference sequence). CDR3 length: 11 residues. The CDR3 DNA reads TGCAGTGCTACCACCGACGTCGGAGCTTTCTTT. Its protein is CSATTDVGAFF.

This clonotype has ten or more counts. This chain joins TRBV20-1 and TRBJ1-6, with TRBD1 matching over 9 bases. After removal of 2 bases from V and 9 bases from J, the junction contained 5 bases not matched to a gene. This CDR3 is 14 amino acids long. The germline gives CDR1 DFQATT, CDR2 SNEGSKA (reference sequence). The DNA of the CDR3 is TGCAGTGCTAGACGGACAGGGGAGGGTTCACCCCTCCACTTT. This codes for CSARRTGEGSPLHF.

Only a few counts were recorded for this clonotype. The genes are TRBV28 and TRBJ1-2, with unresolved D. The V and J ends lost 8 bases and 5 bases respectively, with 21 bases between them. Germline V gives CDR1 MDHEN, CDR2 SYDVKM. The CDR3 extends over 15 amino acids. This chain's CDR3 is CASRPGEVGIYGYTF. The CDR3 nucleotides are TGTGCCAGCCGTCCAGGAGAAGTGGGGATTTATGGCTACACCTTC.

This chain connects TRBV9 to TRBJ2-1; 10 bases fit TRBD1. This CDR3 has 16 residues. The germline V gene has CDR1 SGDLS and CDR2 YYNGEE. With 0 bases clipped from V and 4 bases from J, the junction kept 4 bases outside the gene matches. The chain's CDR3 is CASSVAQGQGYNEQFF. As DNA, the CDR3 is TGTGCCAGCAGCGTAGCGCAGGGACAGGGGTACAATGAGCAGTTCTTC.

The chain carries TRBV7-2 and TRBJ2-7; TRBD1 or TRBD2 may be the D gene (5 bases each). The length of the CDR3 is 14 residues. Trimming pared 4 bases from V and 1 base from J, leaving 11 bases between. The germline V gene has CDR1 SGHTA and CDR2 FQGNSA. The CDR3 protein is CASSCTGPSYEQYV. CDR3 nucleotide sequence: TGTGCCAGCAGCTGTACGGGACCGTCCTACGAGCAGTACGTC.

This clonotype was observed a handful of times. This sequence joins TRBV4-2 and TRBJ1-5; 9 bases agree with TRBD1. Germline CDR1 is LGHNA and CDR2 is YNFKEQ. The J segment lost 0 bases and the V segment lost 4 bases, leaving 7 bases of the junction unmatched. There are 17 residues in the CDR3. The CDR3 here is CASSRRQGEYSNQPQHF. CDR3 bases: TGTGCCAGCAGCCGCCGACAGGGGGAATATAGCAATCAGCCCCAGCATTTT.

The V gene is TRBV24-1, the J gene TRBJ2-7; D is uncertain. The CDR3 extends over 15 amino acids. V shed 3 bases and J shed 3 bases, with 14 bases lying between them. Germline loops: CDR1 KGHDR, CDR2 SFDVKD. The CDR3 spells CATSDPGRSFYEQYF. The DNA for the CDR3 is TGTGCCACCAGTGATCCTGGCAGGAGCTTCTACGAGCAGTACTTC.

This clonotype was recorded many times. The genes are TRBV3-1 and TRBJ1-3, with D tentatively TRBD1 (6 bases). Germline values: CDR1 LGHDT, CDR2 YNNKEL (reference sequence). The CDR3 runs 14 residues. V was clipped by 6 bases and J by 5 bases, with 14 bases between them. CDR3 protein: CASSLGRGRNTIYF. The CDR3 region has the DNA TGTGCCAGCAGTTTAGGCAGGGGACGAAACACCATATATTTT.

This clonotype was observed a handful of times. V and J are TRBV6-1 and TRBJ1-2; D remains ambiguous. Germline V gives CDR1 MNHNS, CDR2 SASEGT. With 6 bases removed from V and 1 base from J, the gap between germline ends came to 15 bases. This CDR3 spans 15 amino acids. This chain's CDR3 is CASRELISFNYGYTF. Here the CDR3 DNA reads TGTGCCAGCAGAGAGCTTATCAGCTTTAACTATGGCTACACCTTC.

This clonotype has ten or more counts. The CDR3 region is CASSLISGKRTEAFF. CDR3 sequence (DNA): TGCGCCAGCAGCTTAATCAGTGGGAAAAGAACTGAAGCTTTCTTT. The rearrangement uses TRBV5-1 and TRBJ1-1; D is unresolved. V was pared by 2 bases and J by 5 bases, with 16 bases between. CDR1 is SGHRS, CDR2 YFSETQ, per germline. This CDR3 has 15 residues.

This clonotype was picked up many times. This chain links TRBV9 with TRBJ2-3, with TRBD1 identical over 7 bases. This CDR3 has 14 residues. Trimming cost V 6 bases and J 6 bases; bases outside gene matches: 10. Germline V gene sequence: CDR1 SGDLS, CDR2 YYNGEE. This CDR3 is CASNGLTGTDTQYF. The CDR3 DNA is TGTGCCAGCAACGGCTTGACAGGGACGGATACGCAGTATTTT. The variable domain in full, with the rest retrieved from reference TRBV9 and TRBJ2-3, is DSGVTQTPKHLITATGQRVTLRCSPRSGDLSVYWYQQSLDQGLQFLIQYYNGEERAKGNILERFSAQQFPDLHSELNLSSLELGDSALYFCASNGLTGTDTQYFGPGTRLTVL.

There are many counts of this clonotype. Since a much larger clone is just one base distant, this may be a read error. This sequence joins TRBV6-1 and TRBJ2-7; D tentatively fits TRBD1 or TRBD2 (5 bases each). The CDR3 totals 14 residues. Germline V gene lookup returns CDR1 MNHNS and CDR2 SASEGT. Between the trimmed V and J ends, which lost 0 bases and 3 bases, there was a span of 9 bases. The CDR3 bases are TGTGCCAGCAGTGAAGCGCCGGGGCTCTACGAGCAGTACTTC. It codes for CASSEAPGLYEQYF.

In this sample, this clonotype turned up a few times. The chain carries TRBV6-1 and TRBJ2-3; D uncertain. The CDR3 covers 15 residues. The ends were cut back, 1 base at V and 7 bases at J, with 15 bases in the middle. CDR1 is MNHNS and CDR2 is SASEGT in the germline V gene. The CDR3 DNA follows: TGTGCCAGCAGTGAAGTGGGTTTGGTCCGGAATACGCAGTATTTT. It encodes CASSEVGLVRNTQYF.

About this clonotype: An end of the junction does not agree with germline; a read error may underlie this. CDR3 in DNA: TGTTCCAGCAGTTTAGGTCAACCCATCTACGAGCAGTACTTC. Translating it yields CSSSLGQPIYEQYF. The chain recombines TRBV27 with TRBJ2-7; D is unresolved. Germline CDR1 reads MNHEY; CDR2 reads SMNVEV (reference sequence). This CDR3 contains 14 residues.

This clonotype was detected ten times or more. The CDR3 DNA reads as TGTGCCAGCAGTTCAGTGGGGACTGAAGCTTTCTTT. As protein: CASSSVGTEAFF. The chain combines TRBV28 with TRBJ1-1; D gene ambiguous. The CDR3 has 12 amino acids. V was trimmed by 4 bases and J by 5 bases, leaving 8 bases between them. CDR1 and CDR2 (germline): MDHEN, SYDVKM.

At least ten counts were recorded for this clonotype. The chain is built from TRBV5-8 and TRBJ2-5, with 10 bases identical to TRBD1. V lost 4 bases to trimming and J lost 3 bases; unmatched junction nucleotides: 6. The germline V gene encodes CDR1 SGHTS and CDR2 YDEGEE. The CDR3 spans 15 residues. CDR3 amino acids: CASSLPGTGEETQYF. As DNA, the CDR3 is TGTGCCAGCAGCCTTCCCGGGACAGGGGAAGAGACCCAGTACTTC.

This sequence joins TRBV7-7 and TRBJ1-1, with 10 bases that match TRBD1. V lost 2 bases and J lost 4; bases outside the gene matches: 7. This CDR3 is 16 amino acids long. Germline V lookup: CDR1 SSHAT, CDR2 FNYEAQ (reference sequence). The CDR3, as DNA: TGTGCCAGCAGCTTAAGACAGGGGGCGCTGGGCACTGAAGCTTTCTTT. The encoded protein is CASSLRQGALGTEAFF.

The chain links TRBV12-3 or TRBV12-4 to TRBJ1-1; no reliable D call. CDR3 length equals 15 residues. Trimming took 1 base from V and 2 from J, leaving 11 bases between them. DNA for the CDR3: TGTGCCAGCAGTTTAGGCGGCCGGTTAAACACTGAAGCTTTCTTT. Residues: CASSLGGRLNTEAFF.

This clonotype was counted only a few times. This CDR3 reads CAIRTGPPYYNSPLHF. CDR3 nucleotide sequence: TGTGCCATCAGGACAGGTCCCCCCTACTATAATTCACCCCTCCACTTT. J is TRBJ1-6 and V is TRBV10-3, with D possibly being TRBD1 (6 bases). There are 16 residues in the CDR3. Germline V gene lookup returns CDR1 ENHRY and CDR2 SYGVKD. Deletions cut 6 bases from V and 3 bases from J, with 15 bases between.

This rearrangement joins TRBV10-3 to TRBJ2-5; the match to TRBD2 covers 8 bases. The germline V gene encodes CDR1 ENHRY and CDR2 SYGVKD. CDR3 length: 15 residues. Trimming cost V 6 bases and J 5 bases; bases outside gene matches: 11. CDR3 loop: CAIRPRAGDSETQYF. As DNA, the CDR3 is TGTGCCATCAGACCCCGAGCGGGGGACTCGGAGACCCAGTACTTC.

On this clonotype: This may be a read error: a much more frequent sequence differs by one nucleotide. V is TRBV5-4 and J is TRBJ2-5; a weak D match, TRBD2 (6 bases). Germline assignment: CDR1 SGHNT and CDR2 YYREEE (reference sequence). V was clipped by 3 bases and J by 4 bases, with 10 bases between them. The CDR3 is 13 amino acids. The CDR3 DNA reads TGTGCCAGCAGCTCGGGAGCCCGAGAGACCCAGTACTTC. Its translation: CASSSGARETQYF. Combining the CDR3 with reference TRBV5-4 and TRBJ2-5 gives the whole variable domain ETGVTQSPTHLIKTRGQQVTLRCSSQSGHNTVSWYQQALGQGPQFIFQYYREEENGRGNFPPRFSGLQFPNYSSELNVNALELDDSALYLCASSSGARETQYFGPGTRLLVL.

For this clonotype: A much bigger clone sits one base away, suggesting this may be a read error. The V gene is TRBV6-5, the J gene TRBJ2-7, with TRBD1 as a possible D gene (6 bases). CDR3 length: 14 residues. Per the germline V gene, CDR1 is MNHEY and CDR2 is SVGAGI. Trimming removed 1 base from V and 6 bases from J, with 13 bases in between. CDR3 coding DNA: TGTGCCAGCAGTTACTGCAGGGGCCAGGGCGAGCAGTACTTC. Translation gives CASSYCRGQGEQYF.

This clonotype was detected once. The chain employs TRBV2 and TRBJ1-4, with 8 bases lining up with TRBD1. CDR3 length: 15 amino acids. The germline V gene has CDR1 SNHLY and CDR2 FYNNEI. The V and J ends lost 0 bases and 8 bases, in that order; junction bases with no gene match: 5. The DNA of the CDR3 is TGTGCCAGCAGTGAAGCAACAGGGGGGAGGGAAAAACTGTTTTTT. Amino acids: CASSEATGGREKLFF.

This clonotype has ten or more counts. The V call is TRBV4-3, the J call TRBJ1-1, with D uncertain. V gave up 0 bases and J gave up 0 bases, with 14 bases separating them. Germline loops: CDR1 LGHNA, CDR2 YSLEER. There are 17 residues in the CDR3. This CDR3 is CASSQDYTGSLNTEAFF. CDR3 nucleotide sequence: TGCGCCAGCAGCCAAGACTACACCGGGTCCCTGAACACTGAAGCTTTCTTT.

The CDR3 DNA sequence: TGTGCCAGTAGTGGGGGACAGCGGAATTCACCCCTCCACTTT. Encoded protein: CASSGGQRNSPLHF. The genes are TRBV19 and TRBJ1-6, with 7 bases identical to TRBD1. The germline CDR1 and CDR2 sequences are LNHDA and SQIVND (reference sequence). V shed 5 bases, J shed 7 bases, and the junction held 5 bases outside the gene matches. The CDR3 totals 14 residues.

This clonotype was found many times. The J gene is TRBJ2-5, the V gene TRBV16; D possibly corresponds to TRBD2 (5 bases). CDR3 size: 14 residues. The germline gives CDR1 KGHSY, CDR2 FQNENV. V dropped 4 bases and J dropped 5 bases, with 14 bases sitting between them. The CDR3 nucleotides read TGTGCCAGCAGCCCCCGGACTCCAAGGGAGACCCAGTACTTC. It translates to CASSPRTPRETQYF.